A selection of T cell receptor beta chains follows, all from one sample in a study of OX40 agonist ivuxolimab in advanced cancers. Profiled with immunoSEQ multiplex PCR; TCRdb holds only in-frame clones, not every one. The profile covers around 85,000 clones, with about 89% appearing a single time and 1.5% to 2% taken by the ten largest. Sequences were derived from CD4+ or CD8+ T cells sorted from blood, sampled in a trial of the OX40 agonist ivuxolimab. Receptor source: an adult with an advanced solid tumor such as melanoma, head and neck, liver or kidney cancer. The CDR3 runs from the conserved cysteine through the conserved F or W. A D gene is named only where the DNA matches it firmly. Size is omitted from some rows. Given values are once, few, many or a class for expanded clones.

V gene	clone size	D gene	J gene	CDR3 DNA	CDR3 protein
TRBV30	NA	NA	TRBJ2-1	TGTGCCTGGAGTGACTCCAGACAGGTGAAGGTTGGCAATGAGCAGTTCTTC	CAWSDSRQVKVGNEQFF
TRBV5-1	NA	NA	TRBJ1-2	TGCGCCAGCAGCACGGACCCATCGAGTAACTATGGCTACACCTTC	CASSTDPSSNYGYTF
TRBV18	NA	NA	TRBJ1-2	TGTGCCAGCTCACCACCCGGGACTGCCTATGGCTACACCTTC	CASSPPGTAYGYTF
TRBV28	once	NA	TRBJ2-7	TGTGCCAGCAGTTCACTCCACGAGCAGTACTTC	CASSSLHEQYF
TRBV9	NA	NA	TRBJ1-2	TGTGCCAGCAGCGTAGTAGTCGAGGGGGGCGGCTACACCTTC	CASSVVVEGGGYTF
TRBV5-4	NA	NA	TRBJ1-2	TGTGCCAGCTCCTCTTTAATCAACTATGGCTACACCTTC	CASSSLINYGYTF
TRBV19	NA	TRBD1	TRBJ1-2	TGTGCCAGTAGTACGGTGACAGGGCCGGTGTCTGGCTACACCTTC	CASSTVTGPVSGYTF
TRBV5-1	few	TRBD2	TRBJ2-5	TGCGCCAGCAGCGGAGGCCATCATAGCGGGATAAAGATGGAGACCCAGTACTTC	CASSGGHHSGIKMETQYF
TRBV7-2	NA	NA	TRBJ1-2	TGTGCCAGCAGCTTAGAATTTCGGGGATATGGCTACACCTTC	CASSLEFRGYGYTF
TRBV28	NA	NA	TRBJ2-7	TGTGCCAGCAGGGGTAGCTACGAGCAGTACTTC	CASRGSYEQYF
TRBV28	NA	TRBD2	TRBJ2-6	TGTGCCAGCAGCCGCCCTGAGGGCGGGAGGGTAGCCGTCCTGACTTTC	CASSRPEGGRVAVLTF
TRBV28	NA	NA	TRBJ2-7	TGTGCCAGCAGTCCTACAGGGCCCAGCTCCTACGAGCAGTACTTC	CASSPTGPSSYEQYF
TRBV28	NA	NA	TRBJ1-4	TGTGCCAGCAGTTCCGGGACGGGCAGGGAAAAACTGTTTTTT	CASSSGTGREKLFF
TRBV4-3	NA	TRBD1	TRBJ1-1	TGCGCCAGCAGCATACAGGGGTTTGAAGCTTTCTTT	CASSIQGFEAFF
TRBV18	NA	NA	TRBJ1-1	TGTGCCAGCTCACCTAGATCCGGGGGCGCCATAGACACTGAAGCTTTCTTT	CASSPRSGGAIDTEAFF
TRBV28	NA	TRBD1	TRBJ1-1	TGTGCCAGCAGTCTTATCACCGGGACAGGGGGCGCTCGGGCTTTCTTT	CASSLITGTGGARAFF
TRBV28	NA	TRBD2	TRBJ2-7	TGTGCCAGCAAATTTATAGCGGGAGAGGACTACGAGCAGTACTTC	CASKFIAGEDYEQYF
TRBV7-9	NA	TRBD1	TRBJ2-7	TGTGCCAGCAGCCAGGAGACAGGGGCAGGATACGAGCAGTACTTC	CASSQETGAGYEQYF
TRBV6-1	NA	NA	TRBJ1-1	TGTGCCAGCAGGGGGGATAGAAAACTCCACACTGAAGCTTTCTTT	CASRGDRKLHTEAFF
TRBV9	NA	NA	TRBJ2-3	TGTGCCAGCAGGGGGATCACAGATACGCAGTATTTT	CASRGITDTQYF
TRBV11-2	NA	NA	TRBJ2-2	TGTGCCAGCAGCTGGGATGCAGGGTCTCACGGGGAGCTGTTTTTT	CASSWDAGSHGELFF
TRBV18	NA	TRBD1	TRBJ2-5	TGTGCCAGCTCAATCACAGGGGTGGAGACCCAGTACTTC	CASSITGVETQYF
TRBV4-1	NA	NA	TRBJ2-5	TGCGCCAGCAGCCTGTGGGACGGGGAGACCCAGTACTTC	CASSLWDGETQYF
TRBV5-8	NA	NA	TRBJ2-3	TGTGCCAGCAGCTTGGCCCAGGGCACAGATACGCAGTATTTT	CASSLAQGTDTQYF
TRBV5-1	NA	NA	TRBJ2-5	TGCGCCAGCAGCTTGCCCGGAGCAGGGGAGACCCAGTACTTC	CASSLPGAGETQYF
TRBV10-2	NA	TRBD1	TRBJ2-7	TGCGCCAGTAACCCCGGACAGGCCGGTCGGGAGCAGTACTTC	CASNPGQAGREQYF
TRBV5-1	NA	TRBD2	TRBJ2-1	TGCGCCAGCAGCTGGACTAGCGGGAGGTCTTTTGAGCAGTTCTTC	CASSWTSGRSFEQFF
TRBV19	NA	TRBD1	TRBJ1-2	TGTGCCCGCCCCCAGGGGGGTTTCGACTATGGCTACACCTTC	CARPQGGFDYGYTF
TRBV11-2	NA	NA	TRBJ1-4	TGTGCCAGCAGCTTAGGGGGGAAACTGTTTTTT	CASSLGGKLFF